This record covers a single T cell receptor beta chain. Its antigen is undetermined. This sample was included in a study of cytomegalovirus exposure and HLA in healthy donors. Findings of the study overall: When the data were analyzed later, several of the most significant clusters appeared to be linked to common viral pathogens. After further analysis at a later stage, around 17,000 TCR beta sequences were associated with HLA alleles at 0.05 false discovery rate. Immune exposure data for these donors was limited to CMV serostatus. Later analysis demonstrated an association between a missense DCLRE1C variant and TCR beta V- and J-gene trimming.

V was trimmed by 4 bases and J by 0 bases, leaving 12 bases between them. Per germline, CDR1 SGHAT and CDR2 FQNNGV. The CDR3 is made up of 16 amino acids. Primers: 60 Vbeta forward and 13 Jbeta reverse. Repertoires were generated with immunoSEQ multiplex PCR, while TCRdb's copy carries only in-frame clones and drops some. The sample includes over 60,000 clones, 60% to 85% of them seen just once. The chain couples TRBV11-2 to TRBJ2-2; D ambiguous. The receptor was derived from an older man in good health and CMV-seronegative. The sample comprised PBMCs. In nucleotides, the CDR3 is TGTGCCAGCAGCTCCCCAAGCCGGGCGAACACCGGGGAGCTGTTTTTT. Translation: CASSSPSRANTGELFF.